This TCR beta chain was recovered during a study of shared clonotypes between healthy human individuals. The CDR3 contains 14 residues. Germline CDR1 LNHDA, CDR2 SQIVND (reference sequence). The V segment lost 4 bases and the J segment 5 bases; nucleotides outside the gene matches: 5. TCRdb's copy holds only in-frame clones and misses some; the assay was immunoSEQ multiplex PCR. This sample has approximately 2.1 million clones, with 93% found just once. The clonotype comes from a man aged 18 to 35 in good health. Some clones in this sample may be carry-over from other donors' samples. The specimen was naive CD4+ T cells from PBMCs. Noted subset: CD45RA+ positively selected. This rearrangement joins TRBV19 to TRBJ2-3; 8 bases are a match to TRBD2. The CDR3 DNA reads TGTGCCAGTAGTACCGGGACTAGTGGAGATACGCAGTATTTT. Protein sequence: CASSTGTSGDTQYF.